This TCR beta chain was observed in a study of T cell responses to AZD1222 COVID-19 vaccine. Repertoires were generated with immunoSEQ multiplex PCR, while TCRdb's copy carries only in-frame clones and drops some. The profile shows more than 85,000 clones, more than 75% of them singletons. Trimming shortened V by 4 bases and J by 6 bases, and 12 bases separated the two germline ends. This CDR3 spans 13 amino acids. CDR1 and CDR2 from the germline V gene are MGHRA and YSYEKL. The origin of this receptor is an adult who received the AZD1222 COVID-19 vaccine. J is TRBJ1-2 and V is TRBV4-1, with D unresolved. The sequencing here drew on peripheral blood, taken 28 days after the second AZD1222 dose. The CDR3 sequence is CASSPRLADGYTF. As DNA, the CDR3 is TGCGCCAGCAGCCCAAGGTTGGCAGATGGCTACACCTTC.